The 10 T cell receptor beta chains given below trace back to one sample, sequenced in a study of blood T cells in healthy people across ages. A sample-barcoded 5' primer and a J-beta primer mix were used in a second PCR of about 7 to 12 cycles. MiXCR, applied by TCRdb to the 5' RACE reads, yields one record per CDR3 protein. This table has fewer than 1 million distinct CDR3 sequences, 40% to 50% appearing once. The sample was blood. These receptors were collected from a man in his sixties in good health.

The rearrangement uses TRBV7-2 and TRBJ2-7; 9 bases agree with TRBD1. After removal of 8 bases from V and 1 base from J, the junction contained 12 bases not matched to a gene. Germline V gives CDR1 SGHTA, CDR2 FQGNSA. The CDR3 length is 16 residues. The CDR3 DNA reads as TGTGCCAGCCCCCAATCCGGGACAGGGTCTTCCTACGAGCAGTACTTC. Residues: CASPQSGTGSSYEQYF.

The chain recombines TRBV2 with TRBJ2-2, with TRBD2 identical over 9 bases. The CDR3 extends over 15 amino acids. Germline values: CDR1 SNHLY, CDR2 FYNNEI. The V and J ends lost 4 bases and 6 bases, in that order; junction bases with no gene match: 6. CDR3 amino acids: CASSASGGLSGELFF. In DNA form, the CDR3 reads TGTGCCAGCAGTGCGAGCGGGGGGTTGTCCGGGGAGCTGTTTTTT.

This clonotype has a single count. The CDR3 region is CASSPSGRSYEQYF. The CDR3 coding sequence is TGTGCCAGCAGCCCTAGCGGGCGTTCCTACGAGCAGTACTTC. The chain is built from TRBV7-2 and TRBJ2-7, with 8 bases identical to TRBD2. CDR1 and CDR2 (germline): SGHTA, FQGNSA. CDR3 length: 14 residues. The V and J ends lost 5 bases and 1 base, in that order; junction bases with no gene match: 4.

The rearrangement links TRBV27 to TRBJ2-7; TRBD2 aligns across 12 bases. Losses at the gene ends were 6 bases for V and 3 bases for J; bases not matched to a gene: 3. CDR3 length: 14 residues. Germline-derived CDR1 and CDR2 are MNHEY and SMNVEV (reference sequence). The CDR3 nucleotides are TGTGCCAGCAGAAGGACTAGCGGGGTCTACGAGCAGTACTTC. This sequence encodes CASRRTSGVYEQYF.

The rearrangement links TRBV15 to TRBJ2-5; no clear D. Looked up from germline, CDR1 is LNHNV and CDR2 is YYDKDF (reference sequence). V was trimmed by 1 base and J by 2 bases, leaving 14 bases between them. The length of the CDR3 is 16 residues. In DNA, the CDR3 is TGTGCCACCAGCAGAGGGGCCAAAGTTCTTCAAGAGACCCAGTACTTC. Its protein is CATSRGAKVLQETQYF.

The sample holds one count of this clonotype. The V and J genes are TRBV7-3 and TRBJ2-4; D is ambiguous. TRBJ2-5 matches the DNA end more closely, so the J call is doubtful. The germline CDR1 and CDR2 sequences are SGHTA and FQGTGA. The CDR3 sequence is 17 residues long. The CDR3 spells CASSLSAAGRGQETQYF. The CDR3 bases are TGTGCCAGCAGCTTAAGCGCTGCAGGTCGAGGACAAGAGACCCAGTACTTC.

The chain is built from TRBV10-3 and TRBJ1-2; 8 nucleotides line up with TRBD1. Germline V gene lookup returns CDR1 ENHRY and CDR2 SYGVKD. The CDR3 loop spans 15 amino acids. J lost 6 bases, V lost 1 base, and 7 bases had no gene match. CDR3 amino acids: CAISELQGETDGYTF. CDR3 nucleotides: TGTGCCATCAGTGAGTTACAGGGGGAGACGGATGGCTACACCTTC.

This clonotype was recorded once. This chain links TRBV19 with TRBJ1-2; a possible D gene is TRBD1 (6 bases). The V gene's germline CDR1 is LNHDA and CDR2 SQIVND (reference sequence). The ends were cut back, 6 bases at V and 7 bases at J, with 15 bases in the middle. This CDR3 region has 13 residues. The CDR3 DNA follows: TGTGCCAGTAGACCACTGGGGGCTGTTGGCTACACCTTC. It translates to CASRPLGAVGYTF.

In its sample, this clonotype was seen a few times. V usage is TRBV29-1 and J usage is TRBJ2-3; 9 nucleotides agree with TRBD1. Germline CDR1 SQVTM, CDR2 ANQGSEA. This CDR3 spans 14 amino acids. V gave up 7 bases and J gave up 4 bases; unmatched junction bases: 9. The CDR3 reads CSADRGTGSDTQYF. The CDR3, as DNA: TGCAGCGCCGACCGCGGGACAGGGTCAGATACGCAGTATTTT.

V and J are TRBV3-1 and TRBJ2-6, with a weak D call TRBD1 (5 bases). Germline V gene lookup returns CDR1 LGHDT and CDR2 YNNKEL (reference sequence). Trimming removed 1 base at V and 0 bases at J, with 10 bases between. The length of the CDR3 is 17 residues. CDR3 in amino acids: CASSQGSGISGANVLTF. Written as DNA, the CDR3 is TGTGCCAGCAGCCAAGGTTCAGGGATCTCTGGGGCCAACGTCCTGACTTTC. Using reference TRBV3-1 and TRBJ2-6 for the parts outside the CDR3, the full variable domain is DTAVSQTPKYLVTQMGNDKSIKCEQNLGHDTMYWYKQDSKKFLKIMFSYNNKELIINETVPNRFSPKSPDKAHLNLHINSLELGDSAVYFCASSQGSGISGANVLTFGAGSRLTVL.